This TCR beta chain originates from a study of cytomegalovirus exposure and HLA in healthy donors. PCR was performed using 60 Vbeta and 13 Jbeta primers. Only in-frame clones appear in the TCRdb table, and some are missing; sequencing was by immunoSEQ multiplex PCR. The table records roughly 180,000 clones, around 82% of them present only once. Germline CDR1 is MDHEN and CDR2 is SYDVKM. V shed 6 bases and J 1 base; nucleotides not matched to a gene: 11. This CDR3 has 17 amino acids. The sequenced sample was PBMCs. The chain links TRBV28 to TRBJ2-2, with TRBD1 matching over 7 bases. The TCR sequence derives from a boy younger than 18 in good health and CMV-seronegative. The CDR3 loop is CASREPLGTVNTGELFF. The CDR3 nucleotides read TGTGCCAGCAGGGAGCCTCTAGGGACAGTGAACACCGGGGAGCTGTTTTTT.